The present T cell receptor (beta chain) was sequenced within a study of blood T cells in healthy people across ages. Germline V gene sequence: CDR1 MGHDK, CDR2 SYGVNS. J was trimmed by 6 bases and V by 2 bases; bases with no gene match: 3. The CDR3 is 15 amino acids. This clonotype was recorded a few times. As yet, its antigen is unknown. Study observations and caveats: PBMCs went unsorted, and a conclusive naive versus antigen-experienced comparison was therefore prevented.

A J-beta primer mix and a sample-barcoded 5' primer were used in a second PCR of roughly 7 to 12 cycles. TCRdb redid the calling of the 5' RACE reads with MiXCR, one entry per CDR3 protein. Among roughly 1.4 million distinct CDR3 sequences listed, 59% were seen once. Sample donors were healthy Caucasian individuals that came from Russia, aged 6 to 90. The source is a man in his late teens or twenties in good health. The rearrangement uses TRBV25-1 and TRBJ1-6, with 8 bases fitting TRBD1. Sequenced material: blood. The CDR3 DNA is TGTGCCAGCAGTGAAGCGACAGGGGCTAATTCACCCCTCCACTTT. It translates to CASSEATGANSPLHF.